The 32 T cell receptor beta chains below were found in one sample sequenced in a study of blood T cell repertoires in COVID-19. The data were produced by immunoSEQ multiplex PCR, yet TCRdb's version contains in-frame clones alone and is incomplete. The sample lists over 150,000 clones, 87% occurring once. The sequenced sample was PBMCs or T cells enriched from blood (not recorded which). The receptors shown here come from a woman aged 50 to 65 who had recovered from COVID-19.

The V call is TRBV28, the J call TRBJ1-5, with a possible D match to TRBD1 (6 bases). Trimming stripped 3 bases from V and 3 bases from J, with 12 bases between. Per germline, CDR1 MDHEN and CDR2 SYDVKM. CDR3 length equals 15 residues. CDR3 in DNA: TGTGCCAGCAGTTTCTCTACAGGGCTCAATCAGCCCCAGCATTTT. Encoded protein: CASSFSTGLNQPQHF.

The chain is built from TRBV28 and TRBJ1-6, with 9 bases fitting TRBD1. Germline V CDR1 and CDR2: MDHEN, SYDVKM. J was trimmed by 7 bases and V by 5 bases; bases with no gene match: 9. The CDR3 consists of 16 residues. Written as DNA, the CDR3 is TGTGCCAGCAGTGGATCCGGGACAGGGCGAAATTCACCCCTCCACTTT. Translating it yields CASSGSGTGRNSPLHF.

The chain is built from TRBV4-3 and TRBJ2-1; 7 bases fit TRBD2. The CDR3 totals 18 residues. Per germline, CDR1 LGHNA and CDR2 YSLEER. J was trimmed by 0 bases and V by 4 bases; bases with no gene match: 12. The CDR3 sequence is CASSRSRAGSSSYNEQFF. CDR3 bases: TGCGCCAGCAGCCGATCGAGAGCGGGATCGAGCTCCTACAATGAGCAGTTCTTC.

This clone showed up just once. V is TRBV6-5 and J is TRBJ2-1; 8 bases line up with TRBD2. Germline assignment: CDR1 MNHEY and CDR2 SVGAGI. The CDR3 loop spans 15 amino acids. With V trimmed by 2 bases and J by 5 bases, 5 bases remained unmatched. The CDR3 spells CASSYSLAGNNEQFF. CDR3 sequence (DNA): TGTGCCAGCAGTTACAGTCTAGCGGGTAACAATGAGCAGTTCTTC.

This chain uses TRBV24-1 with TRBJ2-2; 13 nucleotides match TRBD2. Losses at the gene ends were 5 bases for V and 4 bases for J; bases not matched to a gene: 6. The CDR3 length is 17 residues. CDR1 KGHDR and CDR2 SFDVKD come from the germline V gene. CDR3 sequence: CATSGGLAGSGTGELFF. DNA of the CDR3: TGTGCCACCAGTGGGGGACTAGCGGGATCGGGCACCGGGGAGCTGTTTTTT.

The rearrangement links TRBV2 to TRBJ2-7, with 8 bases lining up with TRBD1. The CDR3 spans 13 residues. Losses at the gene ends were 6 bases for V and 4 bases for J; bases not matched to a gene: 5. Germline-derived CDR1 and CDR2 are SNHLY and FYNNEI. The CDR3 coding sequence is TGTGCCAGCAGCAGGGGGCTCTTGTACGAGCAGTACTTC. The encoded protein is CASSRGLLYEQYF.

The chain combines TRBV28 with TRBJ2-1; 7 nucleotides align to TRBD1. This CDR3 has 14 residues. Germline values: CDR1 MDHEN, CDR2 SYDVKM. The V segment lost 4 bases and the J segment 0 bases; nucleotides outside the gene matches: 0. CDR3 in amino acids: CASSWDSSYNEQFF. The CDR3 region has the DNA TGTGCCAGCAGTTGGGACAGCTCCTACAATGAGCAGTTCTTC.

The table lists this clone with a count of one. The chain links TRBV14 to TRBJ2-1; tentatively, D is TRBD1 (6 bases). Trimming left V 1 base short and J 5 bases short, with 9 bases between. In germline, CDR1 is SGHDN, CDR2 FVKESK. The CDR3 has 14 residues. The CDR3 reads CASSQGGQNNEQFF. CDR3 DNA: TGTGCCAGCAGCCAAGGGGGGCAGAACAATGAGCAGTTCTTC.

The chain couples TRBV5-5 to TRBJ1-1, with D uncertain. The CDR3 is 14 amino acids. The germline gives CDR1 SGHKS, CDR2 YYEKEE (reference sequence). Deletions cut 4 bases from V and 0 bases from J, with 10 bases between. The CDR3 here is CASSPTVMNTEAFF. The DNA for the CDR3 is TGTGCCAGCAGCCCCACGGTGATGAACACTGAAGCTTTCTTT.

The J gene is TRBJ1-1, the V gene TRBV3-1 (or the pseudogene TRBV3-2); D ambiguous. From germline, CDR1 is LGHDT and CDR2 YNNKEL (reference sequence). CDR3 length: 14 amino acids. V was cut by 3 bases and J by 3 bases, with 11 bases left in between. This CDR3 is CASSQFGSDTEAFF. The CDR3 DNA is TGTGCCAGCAGCCAGTTCGGGTCGGACACTGAAGCTTTCTTT.

The chain recombines TRBV18 with TRBJ1-2; D is perhaps TRBD1 (6 bases). The CDR3 covers 16 residues. Germline CDR1 and CDR2: KGHSH and LQKENI. V gave up 6 bases and J gave up 3 bases, with 20 bases separating them. The CDR3 region is CASSSTGTLGDYGYTF. Written as DNA, the CDR3 is TGTGCCAGCTCGTCTACCGGGACACTGGGGGACTATGGCTACACCTTC.

This clone was recorded only once. This chain links TRBV7-9 with TRBJ1-2, with 9 bases fitting TRBD1. The CDR3 consists of 14 residues. J was trimmed by 6 bases and V by 2 bases; bases with no gene match: 4. Germline values: CDR1 SEHNR, CDR2 FQNEAQ (reference sequence). In DNA, the CDR3 is TGTGCCAGCAGCTTAATCCGACAGGGGGATGGCTACACCTTC. This encodes CASSLIRQGDGYTF.

The chain is built from TRBV5-4 and TRBJ2-1, with unresolved D. CDR1 and CDR2 (germline): SGHNT, YYREEE (reference sequence). V was shortened by 4 bases and J by 8 bases, with 7 bases between the two germline ends. The CDR3 is made up of 11 amino acids. The chain's CDR3 is CASSLGHEQFF. DNA of the CDR3: TGTGCCAGCAGCCTTGGCCATGAGCAGTTCTTC.

The chain couples TRBV6-5 to TRBJ2-3; D is perhaps TRBD1 (5 bases). Trimming pared 6 bases from V and 2 bases from J, leaving 12 bases between. The CDR3 runs to 14 residues. Germline-derived CDR1 and CDR2 are MNHEY and SVGAGI. The CDR3 region is CASSPTGNTDTQYF. The CDR3 DNA sequence: TGTGCCAGCAGCCCCACAGGAAACACAGATACGCAGTATTTT.

V and J are TRBV4-2 and TRBJ1-5, with a weak D call TRBD1 (6 bases). Germline lookup yields CDR1 LGHNA and CDR2 YNFKEQ. The V end was cut by 0 bases, the J end by 3 bases, with 12 bases between. This CDR3 has 16 residues. DNA for the CDR3: TGTGCCAGCAGCCAAGAAGCAGGGGACCCCAATCAGCCCCAGCATTTT. Protein sequence: CASSQEAGDPNQPQHF.

The rearrangement joins TRBV2 to TRBJ2-5; D is possibly TRBD1 (5 bases). V was pared by 2 bases and J by 2 bases, with 9 bases between. The CDR3 runs 14 residues. Germline V gene sequence: CDR1 SNHLY, CDR2 FYNNEI. In DNA, the CDR3 is TGTGCCAGCAGTGAACTAAGGACACAAGAGACCCAGTACTTC. This translates into CASSELRTQETQYF. Full variable domain (remainder filled in from reference TRBV2 and TRBJ2-5): EPEVTQTPSHQVTQMGQEVILRCVPISNHLYFYWYRQILGQKVEFLVSFYNNEISEKSEIFDDQFSVERPDGSNFTLKIRSTKLEDSAMYFCASSELRTQETQYFGPGTRLLVL.

This chain uses TRBV29-1 with TRBJ2-1; the D gene is possibly TRBD2 (5 bases). Deletions cut 3 bases from V and 6 bases from J, with 9 bases between. Germline CDR1 and CDR2: SQVTM and ANQGSEA. CDR3 length: 12 residues. CDR3 protein: CSVDRGSNEQFF. The CDR3 nucleotides read TGCAGCGTTGATCGGGGTTCCAATGAGCAGTTCTTC.

The gene calls are TRBV6-2 or TRBV6-3 and TRBJ2-7, with D maybe TRBD1 (7 bases). CDR3 length: 13 residues. CDR1 and CDR2 from the germline V gene are MNHEY and SVGEGT. Trimming cost V 5 bases and J 6 bases, with 14 bases left between them. Here the CDR3 reads CASSQRQGGEQYF. Here the CDR3 DNA reads TGTGCCAGCAGTCAGCGACAGGGAGGCGAGCAGTACTTC.

This clone was picked up one time. V is TRBV11-2 and J is TRBJ2-2; 9 nucleotides agree with TRBD1. The germline gives CDR1 SGHAT, CDR2 FQNNGV. The junction had 4 bases not matched to a gene; V was cut back by 5 bases and J by 3 bases. The CDR3 extends over 15 amino acids. For the CDR3, the DNA is TGTGCCAGCAGCCTCCGGACAGGGGACACCGGGGAGCTGTTTTTT. Protein product: CASSLRTGDTGELFF.

In nucleotides, the CDR3 is TGCGCCAGCAGCTTGGGGACTAGTACGTACAATGAGCAGTTCTTC. It translates to CASSLGTSTYNEQFF. The chain links TRBV5-1 to TRBJ2-1; 7 bases are a match to TRBD2. Trimming at V came to 0 bases and at J to 4 bases, leaving 4 bases not matched to a gene. The germline CDR1 and CDR2 sequences are SGHRS and YFSETQ. The CDR3 covers 15 residues.

This clone was seen only once. The chain carries TRBV2 and TRBJ2-7; possibly TRBD1 for D (5 bases). V lost 8 bases and J lost 0, with 14 bases in between. Germline CDR1 and CDR2: SNHLY and FYNNEI. There are 14 residues in the CDR3. The CDR3 protein is CASVFRQSSYEQYF. CDR3 coding DNA: TGTGCCAGCGTCTTCCGACAGTCCTCCTACGAGCAGTACTTC.

This sequence joins TRBV27 and TRBJ1-2, with 7 bases lining up with TRBD1. The CDR3 has 13 amino acids. CDR1 is MNHEY and CDR2 is SMNVEV in the germline V gene (reference sequence). Trimming removed 3 bases from V and 8 bases from J; junction bases left unmatched: 6. The CDR3 DNA reads as TGTGCCAGCAGTTTCGAGGGGGCGCGGGGCTACACCTTC. This encodes CASSFEGARGYTF.

The CDR3 sequence is CASSLNRGHEQYF. CDR3 bases: TGTGCCAGCAGTTTAAACAGGGGTCACGAGCAGTACTTC. V gene TRBV27 combines with J gene TRBJ2-7, with TRBD1 matching over 7 bases. V trimming: 2 bases; J trimming: 5 bases; junction bases outside the gene matches: 3. The germline V gene encodes CDR1 MNHEY and CDR2 SMNVEV (reference sequence). The CDR3 length is 13 residues.

This clone was counted between two and nine times. This chain links TRBV4-1 with TRBJ1-1; D remains unclear. V was shortened by 1 base and J by 6 bases, with 12 bases between the two germline ends. This CDR3 region has 14 residues. CDR1 and CDR2 from the germline V gene are MGHRA and YSYEKL. CDR3 sequence (DNA): TGCGCCAGCAGCCAAGGATTGTGGGCCCCTGAAGCTTTCTTT. Protein product: CASSQGLWAPEAFF.

The V and J genes are TRBV6-6 and TRBJ2-5; TRBD2 agrees at 7 bases. Trimming at V came to 5 bases and at J to 4 bases, leaving 16 bases not matched to a gene. The CDR3 extends over 17 amino acids. From germline, CDR1 is MNHNY and CDR2 SVGAGI (reference sequence). The CDR3, as DNA: TGTGCCAGCAGTCGAGCCTCCGGGACTACCTACGGAGAGACCCAGTACTTC. It translates to CASSRASGTTYGETQYF.

The genes are TRBV3-1 (or the pseudogene TRBV3-2) and TRBJ2-7; TRBD2 might be the D (6 bases). Germline V gene sequence: CDR1 LGHDT, CDR2 YNNKEL (reference sequence). CDR3 length: 17 residues. Trimming removed 0 bases from V and 3 bases from J, with 18 bases in between. The CDR3 sequence: CASSQDGSGPYDYEQYF. The CDR3 DNA sequence: TGTGCCAGCAGCCAAGATGGGAGCGGGCCCTATGACTACGAGCAGTACTTC.

The rearrangement links TRBV28 to TRBJ2-7, with 8 bases fitting TRBD2. The CDR3 covers 16 residues. Looked up from germline, CDR1 is MDHEN and CDR2 is SYDVKM. The V and J ends lost 4 bases and 0 bases, in that order; junction bases with no gene match: 8. The CDR3 here is CASSSNLAGSSYEQYF. DNA for the CDR3: TGTGCCAGCAGTTCAAACCTAGCGGGCAGCTCCTACGAGCAGTACTTC.

The V and J genes are TRBV29-1 and TRBJ2-1; the D gene is possibly TRBD2 (8 bases). Germline-derived CDR1 and CDR2 are SQVTM and ANQGSEA. The CDR3 has 15 residues. As DNA, the CDR3 is TGCACCGCATCAGGGGGTAGCGGGAACTACAATGAGCAGTTCTTC. It encodes CTASGGSGNYNEQFF.

The CDR3, as DNA: TGTGCCAGCTCACCTGGGACAGGTACGAACACTGAAGCTTTCTTT. Amino acid sequence: CASSPGTGTNTEAFF. V gene TRBV18 combines with J gene TRBJ1-1; 8 bases map to TRBD1. The V gene end was trimmed by 3 bases and the J gene end by 1 base; junction bases not matched to a gene: 4. There are 15 residues in the CDR3. In germline, CDR1 is KGHSH, CDR2 LQKENI.

This rearrangement joins TRBV6-5 to TRBJ1-5, with D unresolved. V was shortened by 4 bases and J by 5 bases, with 9 bases between the two germline ends. This CDR3 is built from 13 residues. Germline V gene lookup returns CDR1 MNHEY and CDR2 SVGAGI. In DNA form, the CDR3 reads TGTGCCAGCAGTTCGAACACCTATCAGCCCCAGCATTTT. Residues: CASSSNTYQPQHF.

This sequence joins TRBV5-1 and TRBJ1-5; 7 bases align to TRBD1. The CDR3 extends over 12 amino acids. From germline, CDR1 is SGHRS and CDR2 YFSETQ. Trimming cost V 5 bases and J 5 bases; bases outside gene matches: 1. CDR3 coding DNA: TGCGCCAGCAGTACAGGGGATCAGCCCCAGCATTTT. This translates into CASSTGDQPQHF.

The chain links TRBV7-2 to TRBJ2-3; D perhaps matches TRBD2 (6 bases). The CDR3 loop spans 13 amino acids. V lost 3 bases, J lost 6 bases, and 10 bases lay in between. The germline CDR1 and CDR2 sequences are SGHTA and FQGNSA. CDR3 sequence (DNA): TGTGCCAGCAGCTTGGAGGGAGAGGATACGCAGTATTTT. It encodes CASSLEGEDTQYF.